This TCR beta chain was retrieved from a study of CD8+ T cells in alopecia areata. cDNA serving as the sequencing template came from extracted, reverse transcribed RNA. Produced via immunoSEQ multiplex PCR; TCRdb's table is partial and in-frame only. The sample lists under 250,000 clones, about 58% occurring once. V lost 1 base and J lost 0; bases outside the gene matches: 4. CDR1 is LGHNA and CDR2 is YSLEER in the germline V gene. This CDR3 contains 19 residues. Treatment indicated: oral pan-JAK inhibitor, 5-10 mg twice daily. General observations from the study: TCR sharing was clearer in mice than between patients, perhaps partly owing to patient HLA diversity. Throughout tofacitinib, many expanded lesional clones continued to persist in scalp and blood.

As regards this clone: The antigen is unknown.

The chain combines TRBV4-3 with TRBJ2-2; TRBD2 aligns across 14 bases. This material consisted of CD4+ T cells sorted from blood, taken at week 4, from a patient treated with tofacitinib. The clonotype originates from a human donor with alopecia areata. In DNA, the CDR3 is TGCGCCAGCAGCCAAGCGGGACTAGCGGGGGATTCGAACACCGGGGAGCTGTTTTTT. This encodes CASSQAGLAGDSNTGELFF.